Detailed here is one TCR beta chain. Its antigen is not identified. These data are taken from a study of T cell responses to AZD1222 COVID-19 vaccine. Study-wide results and caveats: No repertoire was sampled before or during the peak T cell response, only after it. Elevations in Spike-specific TCR breadth and depth followed administration of two AZD1222 doses. The donors showed a predominance of white British ancestry and of females, with possible underestimation of clonal diversity. The study found vaccine-associated CD4 TCRs spanning spike, dominant at 160-218 and 743-854.

The J segment lost 7 bases and the V segment lost 0 bases, leaving 18 bases of the junction unmatched. CDR3 length: 18 residues. In germline, CDR1 is MNHNS, CDR2 SASEGT. Measured with immunoSEQ multiplex PCR; TCRdb has only the in-frame clones, and not every one. The repertoire includes approximately 50,000 clones, 86% of them detected once, and approximately 6.5% sits in the top ten. Sequences were derived from peripheral blood, sampled 28 days after the second AZD1222 dose. The gene calls are TRBV6-1 and TRBJ2-7; 7 bases are a match to TRBD2. The sequence was obtained from an adult who received the AZD1222 COVID-19 vaccine. CDR3 DNA: TGTGCCAGCAGTGAAGCCTACACCGCCGACGCGGGAGTGGGGGAGCAGTACTTC. It encodes CASSEAYTADAGVGEQYF.